This T cell receptor beta chain came from a study of blood T cell repertoires in COVID-19 (dated by TCRdb to about 2020). The study in broad terms: Collaborator samples came from the United States, Italy and Spain and covered acute and convalescent phases of COVID-19. Subjects who had been exposed to COVID-19, were actively infected with it, or had recovered from it provided the deeply sampled blood TCRbeta repertoires that made up the dataset. The material from the prospective study consisted of cDNA or gDNA derived from T cells, B-cell-depleted T cells, or PBMCs. Where HLA class I and class II types were available, the types were taken from metadata supplied by the sample provider, not from assay-based typing. The samples were drawn from the first 160 participants of the ongoing ImmuneRACE study and from 950 to 1,500 subjects provided by 6 global collaborators. The repertoires were released in a freely available public database intended as a resource for research on the immune response to SARS-CoV-2. The sample metadata nearly always contained a de-identified subject ID, COVID-19 status, age in years and sex.

What the research found in general, with its limitations: The amount of clinical and demographic metadata varied by source and participant and was provided uncurated.

On this clone itself: There is no known antigen for this receptor. Base qualities are not provided; no much larger clone lies one nucleotide away.

One collaborating source in Seattle enrolled patients during active infection and followed them longitudinally through the course of disease. Each collaborating institution followed its own protocols to collect whole blood in K2EDTA tubes. For TCRbeta analysis, collaborators shipped samples as frozen whole blood, isolated PBMCs, or DNA extracted from either of those sample types. The immunoSEQ Assay, a bias-controlled multiplex PCR, was used to amplify TCRbeta CDR3 regions from genomic DNA. Processing in the source paper ran as follows. The number of nucleated cells in each sample was estimated from the amplification of reference gene primers within the assay. To quantify the absolute abundance of each unique TCRbeta CDR3 rearrangement, sequence reads were collapsed and filtered. For each sample, productive Simpson clonality was calculated as the square root of Simpson's diversity index across productive rearrangements. The table comes from immuneACCESS by way of TCRdb, which keeps in-frame sequences with V and J called. Part of the clones is missing from these tables; in studies checked, under half for an unresolved V gene and the rest for unknown reasons. The DNA was the basis for D and trimming; V, J and clone size are from that table. Recorded for this sample are around 250,000 clones; over 80% of them occurred a single time. Roughly 10% of the sample is held by the ten biggest clonotypes.

Sequencing was done on a sample of peripheral blood. The TCR was taken from a woman in her 70s with COVID-19, enrolled during active disease.

The DNA sequence reads TGTGCCAGCAGTTCTTCACTGAGAAACTATGGCTACACCTTC. Its coded protein is CASSSSLRNYGYTF. This chain is built from TRBV27 and TRBJ1-2, with the D gene call left open. CDR1 and CDR2, per the germline V gene (reference sequence), are MNHEY and SMNVEV. The cysteine opens and the phenylalanine closes a CDR3 of 14 amino acids. Kept here is only the CDR3 DNA, which spans 42 bases and is read in frame from base 1. V is clipped by 4 bases and J by 2 bases, and the sequence between their germline boundaries is 11 bases long.